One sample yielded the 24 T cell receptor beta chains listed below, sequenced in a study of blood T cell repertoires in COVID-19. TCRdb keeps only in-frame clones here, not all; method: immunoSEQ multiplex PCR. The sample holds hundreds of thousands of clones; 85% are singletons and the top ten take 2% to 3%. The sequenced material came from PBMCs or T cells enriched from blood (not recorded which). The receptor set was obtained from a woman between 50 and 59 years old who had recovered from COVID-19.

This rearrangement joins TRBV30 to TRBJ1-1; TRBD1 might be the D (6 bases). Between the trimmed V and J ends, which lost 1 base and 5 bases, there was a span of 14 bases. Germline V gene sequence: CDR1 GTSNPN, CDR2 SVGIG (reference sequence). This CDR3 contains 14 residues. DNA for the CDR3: TGTGCCTGGAGTGGTACAGGGCCGGTGACTGAAGCTTTCTTT. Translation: CAWSGTGPVTEAFF.

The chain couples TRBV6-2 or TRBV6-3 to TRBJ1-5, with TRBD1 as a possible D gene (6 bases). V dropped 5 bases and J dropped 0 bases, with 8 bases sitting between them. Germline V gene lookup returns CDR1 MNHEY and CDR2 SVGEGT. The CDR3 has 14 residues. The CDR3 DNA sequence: TGTGCCAGCAGTCAGGGGAATAGCAATCAGCCCCAGCATTTT. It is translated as CASSQGNSNQPQHF.

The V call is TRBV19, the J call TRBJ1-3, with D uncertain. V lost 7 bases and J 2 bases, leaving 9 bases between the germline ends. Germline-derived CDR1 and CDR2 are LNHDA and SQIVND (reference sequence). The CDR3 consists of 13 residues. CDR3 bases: TGTGCCAGTATTGGGCTTCCTGGAAACACCATATATTTT. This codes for CASIGLPGNTIYF.

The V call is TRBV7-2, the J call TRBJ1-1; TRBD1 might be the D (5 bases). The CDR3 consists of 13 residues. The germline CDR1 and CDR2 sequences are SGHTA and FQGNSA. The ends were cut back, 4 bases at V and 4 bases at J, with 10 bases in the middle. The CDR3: CASSYDRVTEAFF. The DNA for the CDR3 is TGTGCCAGCAGCTATGACAGAGTCACTGAAGCTTTCTTT.

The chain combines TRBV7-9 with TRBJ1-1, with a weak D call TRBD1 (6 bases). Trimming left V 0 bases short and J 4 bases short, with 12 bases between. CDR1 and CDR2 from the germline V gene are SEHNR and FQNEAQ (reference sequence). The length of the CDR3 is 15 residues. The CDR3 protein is CASSLAQGTVTEAFF. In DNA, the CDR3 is TGTGCCAGCAGCTTAGCTCAGGGGACGGTCACTGAAGCTTTCTTT.

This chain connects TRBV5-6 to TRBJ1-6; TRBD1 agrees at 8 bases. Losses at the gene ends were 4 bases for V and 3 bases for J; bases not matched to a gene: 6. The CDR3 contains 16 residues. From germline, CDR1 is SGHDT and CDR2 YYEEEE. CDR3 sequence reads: CASSRTTGDYNSPLHF. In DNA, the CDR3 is TGTGCCAGCAGCCGAACGACAGGGGACTATAATTCACCCCTCCACTTT.

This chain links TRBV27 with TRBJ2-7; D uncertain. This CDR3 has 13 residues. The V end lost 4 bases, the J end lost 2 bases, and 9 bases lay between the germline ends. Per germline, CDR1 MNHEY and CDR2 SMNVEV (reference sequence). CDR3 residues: CASSSPGPYEQYF. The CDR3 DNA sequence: TGTGCCAGCAGTTCCCCAGGCCCCTACGAGCAGTACTTC.

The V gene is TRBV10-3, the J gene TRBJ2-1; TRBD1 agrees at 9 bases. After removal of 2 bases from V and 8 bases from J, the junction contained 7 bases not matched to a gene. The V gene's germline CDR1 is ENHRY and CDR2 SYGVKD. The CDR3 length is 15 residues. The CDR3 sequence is CAISEDRGDKDEQFF. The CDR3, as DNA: TGTGCCATCAGTGAGGACAGGGGGGACAAAGATGAGCAGTTCTTC.

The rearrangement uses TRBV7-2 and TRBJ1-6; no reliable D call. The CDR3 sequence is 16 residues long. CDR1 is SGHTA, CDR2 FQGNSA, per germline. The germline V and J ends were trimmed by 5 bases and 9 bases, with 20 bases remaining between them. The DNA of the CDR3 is TGTGCCAGCAGCCTAATCGGAAGAGCTGGGAGTTCACCCCTCCACTTT. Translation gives CASSLIGRAGSSPLHF.

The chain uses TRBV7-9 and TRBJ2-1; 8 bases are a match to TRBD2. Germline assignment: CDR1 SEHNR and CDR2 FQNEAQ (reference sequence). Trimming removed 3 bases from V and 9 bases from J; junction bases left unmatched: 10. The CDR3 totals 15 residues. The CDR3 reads CASSFDGRGGIEQFF. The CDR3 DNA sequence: TGTGCCAGCAGCTTTGATGGCCGGGGGGGCATTGAGCAGTTCTTC.

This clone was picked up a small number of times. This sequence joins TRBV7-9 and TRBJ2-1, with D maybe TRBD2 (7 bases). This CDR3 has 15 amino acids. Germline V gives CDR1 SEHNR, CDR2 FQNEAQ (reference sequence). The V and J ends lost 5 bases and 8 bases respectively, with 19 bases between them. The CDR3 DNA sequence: TGTGCCAGCAGCCTGGGGGGGACACCAAGCGATGAGCAGTTCTTC. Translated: CASSLGGTPSDEQFF.

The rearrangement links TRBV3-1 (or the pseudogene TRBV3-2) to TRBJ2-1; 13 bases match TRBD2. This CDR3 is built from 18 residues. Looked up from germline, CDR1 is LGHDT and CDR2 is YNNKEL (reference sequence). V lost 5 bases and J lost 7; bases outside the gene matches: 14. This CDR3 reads CASSLRTSGSGLGNEQFF. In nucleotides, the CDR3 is TGTGCCAGCAGCTTAAGGACTAGCGGGAGCGGACTCGGGAATGAGCAGTTCTTC.

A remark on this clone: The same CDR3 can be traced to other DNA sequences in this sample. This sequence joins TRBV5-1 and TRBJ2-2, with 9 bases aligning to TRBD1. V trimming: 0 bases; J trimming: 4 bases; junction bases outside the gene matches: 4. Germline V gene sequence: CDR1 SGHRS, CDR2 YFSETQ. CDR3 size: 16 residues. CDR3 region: CASSLDRQGGTGELFF. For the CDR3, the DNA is TGCGCCAGCAGCTTGGATCGACAGGGGGGCACCGGGGAGCTGTTTTTT.

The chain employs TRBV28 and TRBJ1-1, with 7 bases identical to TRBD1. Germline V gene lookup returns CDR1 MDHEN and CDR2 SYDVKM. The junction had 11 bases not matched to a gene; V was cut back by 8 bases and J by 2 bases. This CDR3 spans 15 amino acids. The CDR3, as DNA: TGTGCCAGCCATCGCTCGACAGGGAGAAACACTGAAGCTTTCTTT. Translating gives CASHRSTGRNTEAFF.

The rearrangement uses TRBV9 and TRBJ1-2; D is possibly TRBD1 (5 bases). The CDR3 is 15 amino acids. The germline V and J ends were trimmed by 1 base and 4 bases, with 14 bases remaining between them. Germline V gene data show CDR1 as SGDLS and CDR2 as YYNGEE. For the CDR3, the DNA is TGTGCCAGCAGCGTACAGGAGGGGTTGAGCTATGGCTACACCTTC. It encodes CASSVQEGLSYGYTF.

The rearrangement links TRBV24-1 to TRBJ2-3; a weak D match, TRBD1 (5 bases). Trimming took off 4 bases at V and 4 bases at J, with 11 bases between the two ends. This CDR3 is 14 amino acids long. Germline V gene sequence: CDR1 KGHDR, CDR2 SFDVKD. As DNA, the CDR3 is TGTGCCACCAGTGACCCAGTGGGGCCAGATACGCAGTATTTT. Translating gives CATSDPVGPDTQYF.

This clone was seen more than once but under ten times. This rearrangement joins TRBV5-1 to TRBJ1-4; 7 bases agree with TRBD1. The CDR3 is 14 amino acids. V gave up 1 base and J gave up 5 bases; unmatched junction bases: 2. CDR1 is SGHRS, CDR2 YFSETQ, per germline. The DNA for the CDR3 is TGCGCCAGCAGCTTGAGGACAGGAAATGAAAAACTGTTTTTT. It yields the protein CASSLRTGNEKLFF.

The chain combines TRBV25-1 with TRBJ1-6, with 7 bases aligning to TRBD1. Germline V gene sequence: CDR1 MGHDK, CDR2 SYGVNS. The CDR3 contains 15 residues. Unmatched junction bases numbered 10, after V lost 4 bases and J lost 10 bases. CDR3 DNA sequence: TGTGCCAGCAGTGCTCACAGGGGAGGTCGGTCACCCCTCCACTTT. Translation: CASSAHRGGRSPLHF.

DNA of the CDR3: TGTGCCAGCAGCTTAGCCTCAGCGGGAGGACAAGAGACCCAGTACTTC. Encoded protein: CASSLASAGGQETQYF. The chain links TRBV7-2 to TRBJ2-5, with 9 bases fitting TRBD2. The V gene end was trimmed by 0 bases and the J gene end by 2 bases; junction bases not matched to a gene: 4. CDR3 size: 16 residues. Germline CDR1 is SGHTA and CDR2 is FQGNSA.

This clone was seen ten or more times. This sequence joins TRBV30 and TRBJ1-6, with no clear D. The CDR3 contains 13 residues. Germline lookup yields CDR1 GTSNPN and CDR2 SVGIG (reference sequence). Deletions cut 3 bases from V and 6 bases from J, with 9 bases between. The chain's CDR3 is CAWSEGGNSPLHF. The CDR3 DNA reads TGTGCCTGGAGCGAGGGTGGTAATTCACCCCTCCACTTT.

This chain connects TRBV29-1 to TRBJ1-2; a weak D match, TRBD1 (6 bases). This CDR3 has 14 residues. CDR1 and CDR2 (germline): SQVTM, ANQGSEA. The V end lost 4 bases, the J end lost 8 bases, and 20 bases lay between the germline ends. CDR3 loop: CSVAINRDLGGYTF. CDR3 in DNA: TGCAGCGTTGCCATAAACAGGGACCTGGGCGGCTACACCTTC.

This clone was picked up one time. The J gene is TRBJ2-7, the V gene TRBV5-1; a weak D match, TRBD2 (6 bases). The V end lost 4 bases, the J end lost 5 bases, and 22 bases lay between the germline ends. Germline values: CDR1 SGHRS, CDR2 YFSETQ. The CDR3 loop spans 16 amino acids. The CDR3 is CASSMSHVGGFNEQYF. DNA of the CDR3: TGCGCCAGCAGCATGTCCCACGTTGGAGGGTTCAACGAGCAGTACTTC.

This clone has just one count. This CDR3 reads CASSPYKTGNQPQHF. The CDR3 DNA sequence: TGTGCCAGCTCACCATACAAGACTGGGAATCAGCCCCAGCATTTT. V usage is TRBV18 and J usage is TRBJ1-5; D is uncertain. Trimming removed 2 bases from V and 4 bases from J, with 12 bases in between. This CDR3 is 15 amino acids long. Per the germline V gene, CDR1 is KGHSH and CDR2 is LQKENI.

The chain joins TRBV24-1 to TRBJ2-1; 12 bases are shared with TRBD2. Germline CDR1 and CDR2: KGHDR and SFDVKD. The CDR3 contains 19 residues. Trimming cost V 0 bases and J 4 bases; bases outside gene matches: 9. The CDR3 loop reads CATSDLHSASGGAYNEQFF. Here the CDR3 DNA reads TGTGCCACCAGTGATTTGCACTCGGCTAGCGGGGGGGCTTACAATGAGCAGTTCTTC.